The next 32 T cell receptor beta chains were all read from a single sample in a study of spatial heterogeneity in lung cancer. Documented time point: sample taken at primary tumor resection. The authors sequenced whole RNA from tumor, nontumor lung or frozen PBMC without sorting. One entry per CDR3 protein results from TCRdb running MiXCR on the 5' RACE reads. Of about 85,000 distinct CDR3 sequences listed, under 25% were seen once; the top ten hold around 5.9%. Here the sequenced sample was PBMCs, taken at surgery. The receptors stem from a male donor with early-stage non-small cell lung cancer.

This clonotype was observed a few times. The rearrangement joins TRBV4-1 to TRBJ1-5, with 7 bases that match TRBD1. Losses at the gene ends were 2 bases for V and 0 bases for J; bases not matched to a gene: 7. CDR3 length: 17 residues. Per germline, CDR1 MGHRA and CDR2 YSYEKL. The CDR3 region has the DNA TGCGCCAGCAGCCAATTTGGGACAGACTTTAGCAATCAGCCCCAGCATTTT. Amino acids: CASSQFGTDFSNQPQHF.

This rearrangement joins TRBV19 to TRBJ2-1; 10 bases map to TRBD1. CDR3 size: 15 residues. CDR1 and CDR2 (germline): LNHDA, SQIVND (reference sequence). J was trimmed by 5 bases and V by 4 bases; bases with no gene match: 5. CDR3 nucleotides: TGTGCCAGTAGTACGGGACAGGGGCTTAACAATGAGCAGTTCTTC. Its protein is CASSTGQGLNNEQFF.

The rearrangement links TRBV24-1 to TRBJ1-5, with a possible D match to TRBD1 (5 bases). Trimming took 9 bases from V and 5 from J, leaving 16 bases between them. Germline CDR1 reads KGHDR; CDR2 reads SFDVKD. The length of the CDR3 is 14 residues. The CDR3 DNA reads as TGTGCCACCGCTGGGGCGGGAACCGATCAGCCCCAGCATTTT. It specifies CATAGAGTDQPQHF.

This clonotype was picked up a small number of times. The chain uses TRBV5-1 and TRBJ2-7; 9 positions match TRBD1. V dropped 4 bases and J dropped 3; count of bases not matched to a gene: 11. Germline CDR1 reads SGHRS; CDR2 reads YFSETQ. This CDR3 comprises 16 residues. In nucleotides, the CDR3 is TGCGCCAGCAGCATCGATCCGGGACAGGGCTTCTACGAGCAGTACTTC. Protein product: CASSIDPGQGFYEQYF.

The chain combines TRBV5-1 with TRBJ2-1; the match to TRBD2 covers 10 bases. The CDR3 is 17 residues long. The germline V gene has CDR1 SGHRS and CDR2 YFSETQ. V dropped 6 bases and J dropped 9; count of bases not matched to a gene: 18. The CDR3 is CASTLAYDPGTSVEQFF. DNA of the CDR3: TGCGCCAGCACCCTAGCCTACGACCCCGGGACTAGCGTTGAGCAGTTCTTC.

The chain employs TRBV5-1 and TRBJ2-3; D possibly corresponds to TRBD2 (6 bases). CDR1 is SGHRS, CDR2 YFSETQ, per germline. The CDR3 extends over 16 amino acids. Deletions cut 4 bases from V and 0 bases from J, with 15 bases between. This chain's CDR3 is CASSPRRDLSTDTQYF. The CDR3 coding sequence is TGCGCCAGCAGCCCCAGGAGGGACCTTAGCACAGATACGCAGTATTTT.

This chain connects TRBV3-1 to TRBJ2-1, with D hard to call. CDR3 length equals 15 residues. V was clipped by 1 base and J by 0 bases, with 7 bases between them. The V gene's germline CDR1 is LGHDT and CDR2 YNNKEL (reference sequence). The CDR3: CASSQGVSSYNEQFF. The CDR3 coding sequence is TGTGCCAGCAGCCAAGGGGTGAGCTCCTACAATGAGCAGTTCTTC.

In this sample, this clonotype turned up many times. The CDR3 DNA reads as TGTGCCAGCAGCTTGGCAGGGGCCAAAAACATTCAGTACTTC. This codes for CASSLAGAKNIQYF. The V call is TRBV7-8, the J call TRBJ2-4; tentatively, D is TRBD1 (5 bases). V gave up 3 bases and J gave up 1 base, with 7 bases separating them. The CDR3 is 14 amino acids. Looked up from germline, CDR1 is SGHVS and CDR2 is FQNEAQ.

This chain joins TRBV9 and TRBJ1-1; D not certain. The germline gives CDR1 SGDLS, CDR2 YYNGEE. Trimming left V 1 base short and J 0 bases short, with 10 bases between. The CDR3 is made up of 15 amino acids. The chain's CDR3 is CASSVLDTLNTEAFF. The CDR3 DNA sequence: TGTGCCAGCAGCGTACTTGACACATTGAACACTGAAGCTTTCTTT.

The chain joins TRBV20-1 to TRBJ2-1; no reliable D call. Germline V CDR1 and CDR2: DFQATT, SNEGSKA (reference sequence). This CDR3 is built from 15 residues. The V gene lost 0 bases and the J gene lost 0 bases, with 9 bases spanning the gap. CDR3 residues: CSARDASSSYNEQFF. In DNA, the CDR3 is TGCAGTGCTAGAGATGCATCGAGCTCCTACAATGAGCAGTTCTTC.

At least ten counts were recorded for this clonotype. The chain combines TRBV7-2 with TRBJ2-3; 10 nucleotides line up with TRBD2. The germline CDR1 and CDR2 sequences are SGHTA and FQGNSA. CDR3 length: 14 residues. The ends lost 5 bases at V and 3 bases at J; junction bases unmatched: 2. Here the CDR3 reads CASSPGLATDTQYF. The CDR3 DNA reads as TGTGCCAGCAGCCCGGGACTAGCGACAGATACGCAGTATTTT.

This clonotype was counted between two and nine times. The chain joins TRBV28 to TRBJ2-7; tentatively, D is TRBD1 (6 bases). Germline V gene sequence: CDR1 MDHEN, CDR2 SYDVKM. V shed 10 bases and J shed 4 bases, with 8 bases lying between them. CDR3 length equals 10 residues. CDR3 nucleotides: TGTGCCATCCAGGGGTACGAGCAGTACTTC. This encodes CAIQGYEQYF.

The rearrangement uses TRBV28 and TRBJ1-2; possibly TRBD1 for D (6 bases). The CDR3 consists of 15 residues. Germline-derived CDR1 and CDR2 are MDHEN and SYDVKM. The germline V and J ends were trimmed by 7 bases and 2 bases, with 17 bases remaining between them. The chain's CDR3 is CASIPGSGGNYGYTF. CDR3 bases: TGTGCCAGCATCCCAGGGTCCGGGGGCAACTATGGCTACACCTTC.

This clonotype showed up many times. The J gene is TRBJ2-2, the V gene TRBV25-1; the D gene is possibly TRBD2 (5 bases). Deletions cut 3 bases from V and 5 bases from J, with 7 bases between. Germline CDR1 MGHDK, CDR2 SYGVNS. This CDR3 spans 13 amino acids. The DNA for the CDR3 is TGTGCCAGCAGTGAGAGGGAAACCGGGGAGCTGTTTTTT. Its protein product is CASSERETGELFF.

The rearrangement links TRBV3-1 to TRBJ2-2; 9 bases match TRBD2. V trimming: 6 bases; J trimming: 4 bases; junction bases outside the gene matches: 9. Germline loops: CDR1 LGHDT, CDR2 YNNKEL (reference sequence). CDR3 length equals 16 residues. CDR3 coding DNA: TGTGCCAGCAGGTCTAGCGGGGTGGGACCCACCGGGGAGCTGTTTTTT. Amino acids: CASRSSGVGPTGELFF.

This clonotype appeared many times. The rearrangement links TRBV6-6 to TRBJ1-5; 7 bases map to TRBD1. Germline CDR1 reads MNHNY; CDR2 reads SVGAGI (reference sequence). This CDR3 is built from 13 residues. V was clipped by 6 bases and J by 5 bases; unmatched bases: 4. The CDR3 reads CASRSGGDQPQHF. The DNA of the CDR3 is TGTGCCAGCAGGTCAGGGGGAGATCAGCCCCAGCATTTT.

J is TRBJ1-5 and V is TRBV19, with D uncertain. The V end was cut by 3 bases, the J end by 5 bases, with 14 bases between. The CDR3 is 15 amino acids. The germline V gene has CDR1 LNHDA and CDR2 SQIVND (reference sequence). The CDR3 sequence: CASSIRLGSDQPQHF. The CDR3 DNA follows: TGTGCCAGTAGTATTCGGCTTGGGAGCGATCAGCCCCAGCATTTT.

This clonotype was counted many times. The V and J genes are TRBV11-2 and TRBJ2-5; D unclear. Between the trimmed V and J ends, which lost 1 base and 5 bases, there was a span of 14 bases. The CDR3 is 15 amino acids. The germline V gene has CDR1 SGHAT and CDR2 FQNNGV. CDR3 in amino acids: CASSLVMYELETQYF. CDR3 coding DNA: TGTGCCAGCAGCTTAGTCATGTACGAATTGGAGACCCAGTACTTC.

This clonotype was observed at least ten times. One end of the junction is discordant with germline, which a read error may explain. V usage is TRBV19 and J usage is TRBJ2-4; D gene ambiguous. This CDR3 region has 12 residues. The V gene's germline CDR1 is LNHDA and CDR2 SQIVND (reference sequence). CDR3 nucleotide sequence: TGTGCCAGTAGGTGGGGTCTCCTTCTTCATTACTTC. Encoded protein: CASRWGLLLHYF.

This chain joins TRBV5-4 and TRBJ2-1, with 12 bases lining up with TRBD2. V trimming: 0 bases; J trimming: 0 bases; junction bases outside the gene matches: 4. CDR1 and CDR2 from the germline V gene are SGHNT and YYREEE (reference sequence). This CDR3 contains 18 residues. Here the CDR3 DNA reads TGTGCCAGCAGCTTGGGACTAGCGGGGGCCAGCTCCTACAATGAGCAGTTCTTC. Translating gives CASSLGLAGASSYNEQFF.

V is TRBV5-1 and J is TRBJ1-6; maybe TRBD1 (6 bases). The CDR3 is 14 residues long. Germline assignment: CDR1 SGHRS and CDR2 YFSETQ. V was shortened by 4 bases and J by 7 bases, with 12 bases between the two germline ends. The CDR3 sequence: CASSPEQGNSPLHF. The CDR3 region has the DNA TGCGCCAGCAGCCCAGAACAGGGAAATTCACCCCTCCACTTT.

This clonotype was counted once. The CDR3 here is CSVEFLLYNEQFF. For the CDR3, the DNA is TGCAGCGTTGAGTTTCTCCTGTACAATGAGCAGTTCTTC. This chain links TRBV29-1 with TRBJ2-1; the D is unclear. There are 13 residues in the CDR3. The V end was cut by 3 bases, the J end by 4 bases, with 10 bases between. The germline V gene has CDR1 SQVTM and CDR2 ANQGSEA.

This clonotype turned up a few times. This chain uses TRBV5-1 with TRBJ2-7; the match to TRBD2 covers 12 bases. Trimming cost V 0 bases and J 3 bases; bases outside gene matches: 13. CDR1 is SGHRS and CDR2 is YFSETQ in the germline V gene. The CDR3 sequence is 19 residues long. The CDR3 sequence is CASSLVSGTSGRPLYEQYF. The DNA for the CDR3 is TGCGCCAGCAGCTTGGTGTCGGGGACTAGCGGGCGTCCCCTCTACGAGCAGTACTTC.

The gene calls are TRBV20-1 and TRBJ2-1, with 10 nucleotides matching TRBD2. The trim removed 6 bases at V and 10 bases at J, leaving 12 bases unmatched. The CDR3 is 14 residues long. Germline V lookup: CDR1 DFQATT, CDR2 SNEGSKA (reference sequence). The CDR3: CSAESGGDNREQFF. The CDR3 coding sequence is TGCAGTGCCGAGAGCGGGGGGGACAATAGAGAGCAGTTCTTC.

This clonotype was recorded at least ten times. The J gene is TRBJ1-5, the V gene TRBV5-1; D is uncertain. The CDR3 is 15 amino acids. V lost 2 bases and J 3 bases, leaving 12 bases between the germline ends. Looked up from germline, CDR1 is SGHRS and CDR2 is YFSETQ. The CDR3 loop reads CASSLDGRNNQPQHF. The DNA of the CDR3 is TGCGCCAGCAGCTTAGATGGACGGAACAATCAGCCCCAGCATTTT.

The chain combines TRBV4-2 with TRBJ2-1; 7 positions match TRBD1. The CDR3 consists of 14 residues. The V and J ends lost 4 bases and 12 bases, in that order; junction bases with no gene match: 12. Germline V lookup: CDR1 LGHNA, CDR2 YNFKEQ. The CDR3 region is CASSPSTGRYGQFF. The DNA of the CDR3 is TGTGCCAGCAGCCCGTCGACAGGGCGATATGGGCAGTTCTTC.

The chain links TRBV7-9 to TRBJ2-1, with unresolved D. V lost 8 bases and J 11 bases, leaving 16 bases between the germline ends. The CDR3 covers 12 residues. In germline, CDR1 is SEHNR, CDR2 FQNEAQ (reference sequence). This CDR3 reads CASHFIGNQQFF. The CDR3 DNA reads as TGTGCCAGCCATTTCATAGGGAATCAGCAGTTCTTC.

This clonotype was detected only a few times. V usage is TRBV6-2 or TRBV6-3 and J usage is TRBJ2-1, with a tentative D call TRBD1 (6 bases). Germline V lookup: CDR1 MNHEY, CDR2 SVGEGT. This CDR3 is 13 amino acids long. Trimming took 2 bases from V and 7 from J, leaving 9 bases between them. The CDR3 reads CASSYTGTNEQFF. The CDR3 DNA reads TGTGCCAGCAGTTACACAGGGACGAATGAGCAGTTCTTC.

This clonotype has more than one count but fewer than ten. This chain uses TRBV21-1 with TRBJ1-1; whether TRBD1, the table's D call, matches the DNA was not checked. TRBV21-1 is deemed a pseudogene. The CDR3 runs to 13 residues. CDR3 coding DNA: TGTGCCACCTTTAAGGGGGGGCGAACTGAAGCTTTCTTT. Translation: CATFKGGRTEAFF.

In its sample, this clonotype was seen many times. The chain links TRBV29-1 to TRBJ1-2; no clear D. The CDR3 runs 13 residues. Trimming pared 7 bases from V and 5 bases from J, leaving 17 bases between. CDR1 SQVTM and CDR2 ANQGSEA come from the germline V gene. In nucleotides, the CDR3 is TGCAGCGCGTCGGACGCCACGGGGTATGGCTACACCTTC. It yields the protein CSASDATGYGYTF.

This clonotype was observed at least ten times. The chain uses TRBV28 and TRBJ2-7; 7 bases are a match to TRBD2. Germline CDR1 and CDR2: MDHEN and SYDVKM. Germline trimming cut 6 bases from V and 2 bases from J; bases unmatched to any gene: 4. CDR3 length: 13 amino acids. The CDR3 DNA reads TGTGCCAGCAGGACCGGGGGGACCTACGAGCAGTACTTC. This sequence encodes CASRTGGTYEQYF.

Points on this clonotype: With a much larger clone just one base away, this may be a read error. The chain couples TRBV10-3 to TRBJ2-3; TRBD2 matches 7 bases. This CDR3 region has 15 residues. Germline CDR1 and CDR2: ENHRY and SYGVKD. In nucleotides, the CDR3 is TGTGCCATCAGTGAGGCGGCGGGAGAGGCAGAAACGCAGTATTTT. Translated, it gives CAISEAAGEAETQYF.